This is a list of T cell receptor beta chains from one sample in a study of blood T cell repertoires in COVID-19. Sequenced by immunoSEQ multiplex PCR; TCRdb stores in-frame clones only, minus some. The sample lists about 220,000 clones, more than 80% occurring once. Sequenced input: PBMCs or T cells enriched from blood (not recorded which). These receptors originate from a woman in her forties with acute COVID-19. The CDR3 runs from the conserved cysteine through the conserved F or W. Each record gives: J gene, D gene, V gene, clone size, CDR3 DNA, CDR3 protein. The D gene is left open where the match is weak. For some rows the clone size is stated as once, few or many, or as a class when expanded; others skip it.

>TRBJ1-2|TRBD1|TRBV20-1|once
TGCAGTGCTCCATACAGGGGGAACACCTTC
CSAPYRGNTF
>TRBJ1-4|-|TRBV3-1/TRBV3-2|-
TGTGCCAGCAGCCAAGGGGCAGCAACTAATGAAAAACTGTTTTTT
CASSQGAATNEKLFF
>TRBJ1-2|TRBD1|TRBV6-5|-
TGTGCCAGCAGTCAACCGACAGGGTCCTATGGCTACACCTTC
CASSQPTGSYGYTF
>TRBJ2-7|TRBD1|TRBV5-5|once
TGTGCCAGCAGCCTCTATCCGGGACAGGGGGCCTACGAGCAGTACTTC
CASSLYPGQGAYEQYF
>TRBJ2-7|TRBD1|TRBV24-1|-
TGTGCCACCAGCAAAGGACAGGGGGAGTACGAGCAGTACTTC
CATSKGQGEYEQYF
>TRBJ2-2|TRBD1|TRBV5-1|-
TGCGCCAGCAGCCTCTACACAGGGGCGACTAACACCGGGGAGCTGTTTTTT
CASSLYTGATNTGELFF
>TRBJ2-3|TRBD1|TRBV6-5|-
TGTGCCAGCAGCCGGACAGGGGGCATATCAGATACGCAGTATTTT
CASSRTGGISDTQYF
>TRBJ2-3|TRBD2|TRBV2|-
TGTGCCAGCAGTGATCTAGCGGGGGACATAGATACGCAGTATTTT
CASSDLAGDIDTQYF
>TRBJ1-2|-|TRBV19|once
TGTGCCAGTAGTATGTACCCCTCGCACAGCTACTATGGCTACACCTTC
CASSMYPSHSYYGYTF
>TRBJ1-1|TRBD1|TRBV6-2/TRBV6-3|-
TGTGCCAGCAGTTCCCCGGACAGGGGGACTGAAGCTTTCTTT
CASSSPDRGTEAFF
>TRBJ1-2|-|TRBV4-3|-
TGCGCCAGCAGCCAAGATGCCCCACAGCCATATGGCTACACCTTC
CASSQDAPQPYGYTF
>TRBJ1-2|TRBD1|TRBV5-4|few
TGTGCCAGCAGCGCAAGGACAGGGGCAAGAGATGGCTACACCTTC
CASSARTGARDGYTF
>TRBJ2-6|-|TRBV24-1|-
TGTGCCACCAGTGACCACACAGGTGGGGCCAACGTCCTGACTTTC
CATSDHTGGANVLTF
>TRBJ1-5|-|TRBV6-2/TRBV6-3|-
TGTGCCAGCAGCCTCACTATTAGCAATCAGCCCCAGCATTTT
CASSLTISNQPQHF
>TRBJ1-2|-|TRBV9|-
TGTGCCAGCAGCCCCACCTCGTCTTCCGGTAGAACTCACTATGGCTACACCTTC
CASSPTSSSGRTHYGYTF
>TRBJ2-3|-|TRBV20-1|-
TGCAGTGCTAGTGATCGGGGATCCCCCACAGATACGCAGTATTTT
CSASDRGSPTDTQYF
>TRBJ1-6|-|TRBV25-1|-
TGTGCCAGCAGTGAATGGGGGGGGCCCTATAATTCACCCCTCCACTTT
CASSEWGGPYNSPLHF
>TRBJ2-7|-|TRBV14|-
TGTGCCAGCAGCCCCAGGGGCGATAAGCAGTACTTC
CASSPRGDKQYF
>TRBJ1-1|TRBD1|TRBV13|-
TGTGCCAGCAGCTCCAACAGGGGGCTGGACACTGAAGCTTTCTTT
CASSSNRGLDTEAFF
>TRBJ1-2|-|TRBV7-8|-
TGTGCCAGCAGCCAGGATAGGGAGGGCTACACCTTC
CASSQDREGYTF
>TRBJ1-1|-|TRBV27|-
TGTGCCAGCAGTTTTGACAGAGCAGTCGCTTTCTTT
CASSFDRAVAFF
>TRBJ2-2|TRBD1|TRBV9|-
TGTGCCAGCAGCGTAGGGGCCGGACAGGGGACCGGGGAGCTGTTTTTT
CASSVGAGQGTGELFF
>TRBJ1-5|-|TRBV19|-
TGTGCCAGTAGTGGGGGACAAGGCAATCAGCCCCAGCATTTT
CASSGGQGNQPQHF
>TRBJ1-2|TRBD1|TRBV5-4|-
TGTGCCAGCAGCATATTCTCCGGGACAGCAAACTATGGCTACACCTTC
CASSIFSGTANYGYTF
>TRBJ2-1|-|TRBV9|-
TGTGCCAGCAGCGTAAGGCCAGGGTTAGTAACGACAGTATCCTACAATGAGCAGTTCTTC
CASSVRPGLVTTVSYNEQFF
>TRBJ2-3|TRBD2|TRBV13|-
TGTGCCAGCAGCTCGAGAACTAGCGGTCGGAGTACGCAGTATTTT
CASSSRTSGRSTQYF
>TRBJ2-1|TRBD2|TRBV27|-
TGTGCCAGCAGTCATAGCGGGGGGGACTTCAATGAGCAGTTCTTC
CASSHSGGDFNEQFF
>TRBJ2-1|TRBD2|TRBV14|-
TGTGCCAGCAGCGCACCCGGGACTAGAAGGGGTGAGCAGTTCTTC
CASSAPGTRRGEQFF
>TRBJ2-5|TRBD2|TRBV2|-
TGTGCCAGCAGTGAGCCGGCGGGGGTTTTGGAGACCCAGTACTTC
CASSEPAGVLETQYF
>TRBJ1-4|-|TRBV11-2|-
TGTGCCAGCAGCTTGGGGGGGACCGACAAACTGTTTTTT
CASSLGGTDKLFF
>TRBJ1-3|-|TRBV5-4|-
TGTGCCAGGGGAACACTCAGGGGTAATAATAGAAACACCATATATTTT
CARGTLRGNNRNTIYF
>TRBJ1-2|-|TRBV2|-
TGTGCCAGCAGTGACGGTAACTACTATGGCTACACCTTC
CASSDGNYYGYTF
>TRBJ2-7|TRBD2|TRBV7-8|-
TGTGCCAGCAGCGCACGACTAGCGGGGGGACCACTATCCCCCGGCGAGCAGTACTTC
CASSARLAGGPLSPGEQYF
>TRBJ2-1|TRBD2|TRBV6-5|-
TGTGCCAGCAGAACCCTCGCGGGGGGGTACAATGAGCAGTTCTTC
CASRTLAGGYNEQFF
>TRBJ2-7|TRBD2|TRBV2|-
TGTGCCAGCACGTCGACTAGCGTTGTGGGGGAGCAGTACTTC
CASTSTSVVGEQYF
>TRBJ1-5|TRBD1|TRBV2|-
TGTGCCAGCAGGGGGACAGTTAGCAATCAGCCCCAGCATTTT
CASRGTVSNQPQHF
>TRBJ1-2|-|TRBV29-1|-
TGCAGCGTTGATACGGGAGCTAACTATGGCTACACCTTC
CSVDTGANYGYTF
>TRBJ2-5|-|TRBV18|-
TGTGCCAGCTCTCTGTACCAAGAGACCCAGTACTTC
CASSLYQETQYF
>TRBJ1-2|-|TRBV19|-
TGTGCCAGTAGTAGCGGACTTGGCTACACCTTC
CASSSGLGYTF
>TRBJ1-1|TRBD1|TRBV5-4|-
TGTGCCAGCAGCGGACAGGGGCCCGGGAACACTGAAGCTTTCTTT
CASSGQGPGNTEAFF
>TRBJ1-5|-|TRBV24-1|-
TGTGCCACCAGTGCAGCAGGTAGCAATCAGCCCCAGCATTTT
CATSAAGSNQPQHF
>TRBJ2-2|-|TRBV18|-
TGTGCCAGCTCACCGTACAGCGGTCGCGCCGGGGAGCTGTTTTTT
CASSPYSGRAGELFF
>TRBJ2-1|-|TRBV7-2|-
TGTGCCAGCAGCCCCCGGGACAAGCACTACAATGAGCAGTTCTTC
CASSPRDKHYNEQFF
>TRBJ2-3|TRBD1|TRBV5-1|-
TGCGCCAGCAGCTTGGTAGACAGGGATCCAGATACGCAGTATTTT
CASSLVDRDPDTQYF
>TRBJ1-1|-|TRBV5-6|-
TGTGCCAGCAGCCACGAGGGGGTTGTCCGGACTGAAGCTTTCTTT
CASSHEGVVRTEAFF
>TRBJ2-7|TRBD1|TRBV5-1|-
TGCGCCAGCAGCTTCCTACAGGGGGCACACTACGAGCAGTACTTC
CASSFLQGAHYEQYF
>TRBJ2-5|-|TRBV5-4|once
TGTGCCAGCAGCGGGGGCCTGCAAGAGACCCAGTACTTC
CASSGGLQETQYF
>TRBJ2-3|-|TRBV9|-
TGTGCCAGCAATCGAGGACAGTCCACAGATACGCAGTATTTT
CASNRGQSTDTQYF
>TRBJ1-5|-|TRBV6-2/TRBV6-3|-
TGTGCCAGCAGTAACCGAGGGAAGCCCCAGCATTTT
CASSNRGKPQHF
>TRBJ2-3|TRBD2|TRBV4-3|once
TGCGCCAGCAGCCGAAAGGGACCAGCGGGGAGCACAGATACGCAGTATTTT
CASSRKGPAGSTDTQYF
>TRBJ2-1|-|TRBV7-9|-
TGTGCCAGCAGCTTACGGGGTGGCTACAATGAGCAGTTCTTC
CASSLRGGYNEQFF
>TRBJ1-2|-|TRBV10-2|-
TGCGCCAGCAGTGAGTTCGACAGGCATTATGGCTACACCTTC
CASSEFDRHYGYTF
>TRBJ2-1|-|TRBV5-4|-
TGTGCCAGCAGCTTGGGGGCGGGGGACAACCCCTGGGAGTTCTTC
CASSLGAGDNPWEFF
>TRBJ2-2|-|TRBV4-2|few
TGTGCCAGCAGCCAAGATGCGGGCGACGCCGGGGAGCTGTTTTTT
CASSQDAGDAGELFF
>TRBJ1-5|-|TRBV25-1|-
TGTGCCAGCAGTGAGTGGGGGACCGGGGGGAATCAGCCCCAGCATTTT
CASSEWGTGGNQPQHF
>TRBJ2-3|-|TRBV30|-
TGTGCCTGGAGTATCGCCCTAGCGACACGACTAGATACGCAGTATTTT
CAWSIALATRLDTQYF
>TRBJ1-1|-|TRBV12-3/TRBV12-4|-
TGTGCCAGTTCGCGGATCATGAACACTGAAGCTTTCTTT
CASSRIMNTEAFF
>TRBJ1-1|TRBD1|TRBV12-5|-
TGTGCTAGTGGTTTGGTTCTGACAGGGGTGCAACATTGGACTGAAGCTTTCTTT
CASGLVLTGVQHWTEAFF
>TRBJ1-2|-|TRBV11-2|once
TGTGCCAGCAGCCAGGGTACCGGGACATCCCTCGAGGGCTACACCTTC
CASSQGTGTSLEGYTF
>TRBJ1-5|-|TRBV4-3|-
TGCGCCAGCAGCCAAGATAGTTTACAGCCAAATCAGCCCCAGCATTTT
CASSQDSLQPNQPQHF